This T cell receptor (beta chain) was obtained from a study of a mutant IDH1 vaccine in newly diagnosed glioma. Study overall: In some groups vaccination began 4-6 weeks post-radiotherapy; others received it with temozolomide. Former treatment meant radiotherapy, temozolomide, or both; the majority had gotten both.

Repertoires were generated with immunoSEQ multiplex PCR, while TCRdb's copy carries only in-frame clones and drops some. The data show about 53,000 clones, with around 80% seen just once and 6.5% to 8.5% held by the top ten. With respect to this clone: The target antigen is unknown.

Sample time point: week 5, during vaccination. The study gave 300 ug of mutant IDH1 20-mer peptide per vaccine dose, with topical imiquimod. Donor tumors were new WHO grade 3 or 4 IDH1-mutant, ATRX-lost astrocytomas. The sample here was PBMCs, taken from a glioma patient whose treatment included an IDH1 peptide vaccine. This TCR was sampled from a woman between 45 and 65 years old with glioma.

The CDR3 region is CASTYRRLANNEQFF. Written as DNA, the CDR3 is TGTGCCAGCACCTACAGGAGACTAGCGAACAATGAGCAGTTCTTC. The chain employs TRBV6-5 and TRBJ2-1; 8 bases align to TRBD2. Looked up from germline, CDR1 is MNHEY and CDR2 is SVGAGI. The length of the CDR3 is 15 residues. J was trimmed by 5 bases and V by 7 bases; bases with no gene match: 10.